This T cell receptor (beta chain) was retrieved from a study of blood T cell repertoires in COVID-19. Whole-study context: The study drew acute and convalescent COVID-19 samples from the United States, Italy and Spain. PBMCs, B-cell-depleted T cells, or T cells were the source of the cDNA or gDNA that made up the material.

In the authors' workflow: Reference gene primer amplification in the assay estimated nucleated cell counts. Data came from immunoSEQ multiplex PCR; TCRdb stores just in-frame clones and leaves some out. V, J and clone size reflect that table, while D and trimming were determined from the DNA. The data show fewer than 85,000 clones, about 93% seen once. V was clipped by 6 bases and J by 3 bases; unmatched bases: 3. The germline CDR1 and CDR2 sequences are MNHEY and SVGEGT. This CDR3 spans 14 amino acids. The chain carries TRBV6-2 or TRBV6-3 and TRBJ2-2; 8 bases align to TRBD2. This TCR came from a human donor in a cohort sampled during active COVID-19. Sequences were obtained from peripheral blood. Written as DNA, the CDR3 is TGTGCCAGCAGCCCCGGGGGGGACACCGGGGAGCTGTTTTTT. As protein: CASSPGGDTGELFF.